Following are 20 T cell receptor beta chains from one sample sequenced in a study of identical twins. TCRdb reanalysed the 5' RACE reads using MiXCR and keeps one entry per CDR3 protein. The data show a few hundred thousand distinct CDR3 sequences, roughly 18% seen once. Source material: naive T cells sorted from blood. The origin of the receptors is a man in his fifties in good health.

A remark on this clonotype: One end of the junction does not line up with germline, which may come from a read error. The chain recombines TRBV6-5 with TRBJ2-1, with 9 bases matching TRBD1. CDR3 size: 15 residues. CDR1 and CDR2 from the germline V gene are MNHEY and SVGAGI. The CDR3 sequence: CASSYWRTGVNEQFF. The CDR3 DNA sequence: TGTGCCAGCAGCTACTGGAGGACAGGGGTCAATGAGCAGTTCTTC.

This clonotype was seen many times. The chain is built from TRBV5-1 and TRBJ2-3; the match to TRBD1 covers 7 bases. The CDR3 totals 14 residues. V gave up 3 bases and J gave up 1 base; unmatched junction bases: 2. Germline lookup yields CDR1 SGHRS and CDR2 YFSETQ. The chain's CDR3 is CASSSGTGTDTQYF. CDR3 in DNA: TGCGCCAGCAGCTCCGGGACAGGCACAGATACGCAGTATTTT.

The chain employs TRBV20-1 and TRBJ2-1; D possibly uses TRBD1 or TRBD2 (5 bases each). The germline V gene has CDR1 DFQATT and CDR2 SNEGSKA (reference sequence). V was clipped by 1 base and J by 8 bases, with 18 bases between them. CDR3 size: 15 residues. As DNA, the CDR3 is TGCAGTGCTAGAGGTGGGACGGTGGGGGTTGATGAGCAGTTCTTC. Translating it yields CSARGGTVGVDEQFF.

At least ten counts were recorded for this clonotype. V gene TRBV20-1 combines with J gene TRBJ2-3; D not resolved. The CDR3 is made up of 14 amino acids. Germline assignment: CDR1 DFQATT and CDR2 SNEGSKA (reference sequence). Trimming removed 6 bases at V and 0 bases at J, with 13 bases between. The CDR3 nucleotides read TGCAGTGCCCCCGTGGATTCTAGCACAGATACGCAGTATTTT. As protein: CSAPVDSSTDTQYF.

The rearrangement joins TRBV20-1 to TRBJ2-1, with TRBD2 matching 11 bases. CDR1 is DFQATT and CDR2 is SNEGSKA in the germline V gene (reference sequence). CDR3 length equals 15 residues. With V trimmed by 2 bases and J by 7 bases, 7 bases remained unmatched. Written as DNA, the CDR3 is TGCAGTGCTAGAAACGGGACTAGCGGTAGGAATGAGCAGTTCTTC. Translating it yields CSARNGTSGRNEQFF.

The CDR3 region is CSAQATGGPNTGELFF. CDR3 nucleotides: TGCAGTGCGCAGGCCACGGGAGGGCCGAACACCGGGGAGCTGTTTTTT. The V gene is TRBV20-1, the J gene TRBJ2-2; the match to TRBD2 covers 8 bases. Germline V gene data show CDR1 as DFQATT and CDR2 as SNEGSKA (reference sequence). This CDR3 region has 16 residues. After removal of 6 bases from V and 0 bases from J, the junction contained 9 bases not matched to a gene.

V and J are TRBV27 and TRBJ2-3; TRBD2 matches at 11 bases. The CDR3 runs 15 residues. Germline CDR1 MNHEY, CDR2 SMNVEV (reference sequence). J gave up 4 bases and V 5 bases, and 5 bases lay outside the gene matches. This CDR3 reads CASSLRLAGPDTQYF. DNA for the CDR3: TGTGCCAGCAGTCTCAGACTAGCGGGACCAGATACGCAGTATTTT.

This chain uses TRBV6-1 with TRBJ2-7; D ambiguous. V was shortened by 6 bases and J by 2 bases, with 11 bases between the two germline ends. The CDR3 runs to 13 residues. The germline V gene encodes CDR1 MNHNS and CDR2 SASEGT. For the CDR3, the DNA is TGTGCCAGCAGCGTCCCCATCACCTACGAGCAGTACTTC. Translated: CASSVPITYEQYF.

This chain uses TRBV28 with TRBJ2-1; TRBD2 matches 12 bases. This CDR3 has 15 amino acids. Looked up from germline, CDR1 is MDHEN and CDR2 is SYDVKM. V lost 5 bases and J lost 7; bases outside the gene matches: 6. The CDR3: CASSPGLAGMNEQFF. The CDR3 DNA reads TGTGCCAGCAGTCCCGGACTAGCGGGAATGAATGAGCAGTTCTTC.

This clonotype was found many times. The chain employs TRBV24-1 and TRBJ2-1, with D perhaps TRBD1 (5 bases). CDR3 length equals 12 residues. Germline values: CDR1 KGHDR, CDR2 SFDVKD. The V and J ends lost 9 bases and 5 bases respectively, with 10 bases between them. The CDR3, as DNA: TGTGCCACCTCCCCAGGGAACAATGAGCAGTTCTTC. Translated, it gives CATSPGNNEQFF.

This clonotype has a handful of counts. The J gene is TRBJ1-2, the V gene TRBV7-2; TRBD1 is a possible D gene (5 bases). The germline V gene has CDR1 SGHTA and CDR2 FQGNSA. The CDR3 has 13 residues. V was shortened by 4 bases and J by 4 bases, with 10 bases between the two germline ends. The CDR3 reads CASSSREPYGYTF. In nucleotides, the CDR3 is TGTGCCAGCAGCTCCAGGGAACCCTATGGCTACACCTTC.

In its sample, this clonotype was seen a few times. The chain is built from TRBV6-1 and TRBJ1-2, with 11 bases that match TRBD1. With 6 bases clipped from V and 7 bases from J, the junction kept 4 bases outside the gene matches. The CDR3 contains 13 residues. Germline CDR1 is MNHNS and CDR2 is SASEGT. In DNA form, the CDR3 reads TGTGCCAGCAGAGCCGGGACAGGGGGTGGCTACACCTTC. It specifies CASRAGTGGGYTF.

The table lists this clonotype with a few counts. This chain uses TRBV27 with TRBJ2-1; D not resolved. Germline V gene sequence: CDR1 MNHEY, CDR2 SMNVEV (reference sequence). The CDR3 length is 12 residues. V was clipped by 3 bases and J by 9 bases, with 9 bases between them. CDR3 DNA: TGTGCCAGCAGTTTCGGACGGTCTGAGCAGTTCTTC. It yields the protein CASSFGRSEQFF.

The chain employs TRBV12-3 or TRBV12-4 and TRBJ2-2; 8 bases align to TRBD1. The V segment lost 6 bases and the J segment 5 bases; nucleotides outside the gene matches: 5. The CDR3 totals 14 residues. The CDR3 region has the DNA TGTGCCAGCAGCCCGACAGGGGAAACCGGGGAGCTGTTTTTT. Translated: CASSPTGETGELFF.

This clonotype was counted a single time. V is TRBV7-9 and J is TRBJ2-5; possibly TRBD1 for D (7 bases). The CDR3 is made up of 14 amino acids. Germline CDR1 is SEHNR and CDR2 is FQNEAQ (reference sequence). Trimming removed 0 bases from V and 4 bases from J, with 9 bases in between. CDR3: CASSLARGVETQYF. The CDR3 region has the DNA TGTGCCAGCAGCTTAGCCAGGGGGGTAGAGACCCAGTACTTC.

There are a few counts of this clonotype. The DNA for the CDR3 is TGCAGTGCTAGAGTGGACAATCTGAACACTGAAGCTTTCTTT. As protein: CSARVDNLNTEAFF. J is TRBJ1-1 and V is TRBV20-1, with a tentative D call TRBD1 (5 bases). Germline CDR1 and CDR2: DFQATT and SNEGSKA (reference sequence). V lost 1 base and J lost 0, with 9 bases in between. There are 14 residues in the CDR3.

This clonotype has more than one count but fewer than ten. The rearrangement links TRBV20-1 to TRBJ2-7; 9 positions match TRBD1. This CDR3 has 14 amino acids. CDR1 is DFQATT, CDR2 SNEGSKA, per germline (reference sequence). The CDR3 region is CRKGDREGSYEQYF. CDR3 nucleotide sequence: TGCAGGAAAGGGGACAGGGAAGGGTCCTACGAGCAGTACTTC.

This clonotype was counted a few times. J is TRBJ2-2 and V is TRBV20-1; no clear D gene. The CDR3 consists of 14 residues. CDR1 DFQATT and CDR2 SNEGSKA come from the germline V gene (reference sequence). V was pared by 5 bases and J by 0 bases, with 10 bases between. The CDR3 nucleotides are TGCAGTGCTCCCCAGGACGCGAACACCGGGGAGCTGTTTTTT. Its translation is CSAPQDANTGELFF.

V is TRBV4-3 and J is TRBJ1-3; D ambiguous. The CDR3 has 16 residues. Germline values: CDR1 LGHNA, CDR2 YSLEER. Trimming stripped 6 bases from V and 0 bases from J, with 15 bases between. The CDR3 DNA follows: TGCGCCAGCAGTCTCGCGAAGGGCCTCTCTGGAAACACCATATATTTT. It translates to CASSLAKGLSGNTIYF.

The rearrangement joins TRBV25-1 to TRBJ2-3, with a weak D call TRBD2 (6 bases). The CDR3 sequence is 20 residues long. CDR1 and CDR2 (germline): MGHDK, SYGVNS. V was shortened by 4 bases and J by 0 bases, with 26 bases between the two germline ends. Here the CDR3 DNA reads TGTGCCAGCAGTGGGGGGTCGGGACTCAAGATACTTACTAGCACAGATACGCAGTATTTT. Protein sequence: CASSGGSGLKILTSTDTQYF.